This T cell receptor (beta chain) comes out of a study of regulatory T cells in long-lasting Graves disease. Study-level background: Antithyroid drug use was under 3 months in newly diagnosed Graves' patients. Study results and limitations: Among persistent patients, a larger number of public clonotypes were shared (around 2,700) than among newly diagnosed patients (about 970). Persistent disease was associated with favored TRBV28 usage and with favored use of TRBJ1-2 and TRBJ2-5.

CDR3-region Arm-PCR and iRepertoire HTBI primers produced the TCR beta libraries. TCRdb processed the multiplex PCR reads anew with MiXCR; each CDR3 protein has one entry. The sample holds 400,000 to 550,000 distinct CDR3 sequences; about 15% are singletons and the top ten take under 30%. Time point meaning: newly diagnosed GD, antithyroid drugs for less than 3 months. PBMC RNA served as the TCR library source. V was shortened by 3 bases and J by 0 bases, with 6 bases between the two germline ends. Germline V gene lookup returns CDR1 MDHEN and CDR2 SYDVKM. This CDR3 spans 14 amino acids. This clonotype was seen repeatedly, ten times or more. Its target is not known. The sample was also reused in another study, on T cells in Graves' hyperthyroidism and ophthalmopathy. As that report states: HTBI primers were used for first-round RT-PCR of the TCR CDR3.

The chain couples TRBV28 to TRBJ1-3, with no clear D. The source is a woman younger than 30 with Graves disease. The sample was peripheral blood mononuclear cells (PBMCs), taken at new diagnosis, from a patient treated with antithyroid drugs. The CDR3 loop is CASSFGNSGNTIYF. The CDR3 DNA follows: TGTGCCAGCAGTTTTGGTAACTCTGGAAACACCATATATTTT.